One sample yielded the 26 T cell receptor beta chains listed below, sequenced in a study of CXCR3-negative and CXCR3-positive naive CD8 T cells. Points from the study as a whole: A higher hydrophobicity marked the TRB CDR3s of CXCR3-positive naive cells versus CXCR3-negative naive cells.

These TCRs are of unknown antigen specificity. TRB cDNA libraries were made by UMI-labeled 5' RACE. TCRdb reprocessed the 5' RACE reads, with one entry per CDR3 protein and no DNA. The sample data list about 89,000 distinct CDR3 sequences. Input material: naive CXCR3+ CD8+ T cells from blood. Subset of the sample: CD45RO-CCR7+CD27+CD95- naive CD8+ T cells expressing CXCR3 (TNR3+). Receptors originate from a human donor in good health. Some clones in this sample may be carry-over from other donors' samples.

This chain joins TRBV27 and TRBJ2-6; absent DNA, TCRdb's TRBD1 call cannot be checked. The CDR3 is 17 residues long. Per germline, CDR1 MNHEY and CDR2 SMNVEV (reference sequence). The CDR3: CVSSLWGGSSGANVLTF.

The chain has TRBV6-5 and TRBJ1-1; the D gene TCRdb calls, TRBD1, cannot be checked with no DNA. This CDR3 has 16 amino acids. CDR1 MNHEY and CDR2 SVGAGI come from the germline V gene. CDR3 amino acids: CASSYFQGALNTEAFF.

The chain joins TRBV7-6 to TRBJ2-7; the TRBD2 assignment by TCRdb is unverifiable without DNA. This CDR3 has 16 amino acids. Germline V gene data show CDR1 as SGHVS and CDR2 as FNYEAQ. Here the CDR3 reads CASSLASGEFRGEQYF.

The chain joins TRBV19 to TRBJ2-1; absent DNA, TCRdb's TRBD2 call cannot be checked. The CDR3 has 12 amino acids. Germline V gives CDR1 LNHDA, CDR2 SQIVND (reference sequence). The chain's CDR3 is CASTLGRNEQFF.

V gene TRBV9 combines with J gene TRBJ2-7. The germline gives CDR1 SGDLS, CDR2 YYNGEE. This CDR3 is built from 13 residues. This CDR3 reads CASSVGQTYEQYF. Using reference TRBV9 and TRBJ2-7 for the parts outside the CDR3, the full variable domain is DSGVTQTPKHLITATGQRVTLRCSPRSGDLSVYWYQQSLDQGLQFLIQYYNGEERAKGNILERFSAQQFPDLHSELNLSSLELGDSALYFCASSVGQTYEQYFGPGTRLTVT.

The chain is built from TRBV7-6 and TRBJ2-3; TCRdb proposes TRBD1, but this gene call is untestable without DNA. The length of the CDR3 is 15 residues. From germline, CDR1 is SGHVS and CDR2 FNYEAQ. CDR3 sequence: CASSSGQGAGDTQYF.

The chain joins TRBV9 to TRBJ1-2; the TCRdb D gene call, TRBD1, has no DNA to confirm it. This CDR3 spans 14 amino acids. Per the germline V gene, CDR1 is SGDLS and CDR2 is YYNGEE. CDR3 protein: CASSERQGVSGYTF.

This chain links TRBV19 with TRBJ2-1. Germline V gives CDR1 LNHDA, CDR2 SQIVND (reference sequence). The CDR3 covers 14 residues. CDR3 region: CASSPYIKYNEQFF.

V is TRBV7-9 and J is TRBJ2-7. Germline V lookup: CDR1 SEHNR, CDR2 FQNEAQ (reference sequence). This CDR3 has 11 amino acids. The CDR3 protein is CASSYVYEQYF. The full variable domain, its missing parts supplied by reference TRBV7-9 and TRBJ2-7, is DTGVSQNPRHKITKRGQNVTFRCDPISEHNRLYWYRQTLGQGPEFLTYFQNEAQLEKSRLLSDRFSAERPKGSFSTLEIQRTEQGDSAMYLCASSYVYEQYFGPGTRLTVT.

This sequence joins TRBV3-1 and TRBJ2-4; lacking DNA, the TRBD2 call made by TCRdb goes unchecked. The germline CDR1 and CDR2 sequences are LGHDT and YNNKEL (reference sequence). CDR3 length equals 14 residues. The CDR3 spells CASSHELAGDIQYF.

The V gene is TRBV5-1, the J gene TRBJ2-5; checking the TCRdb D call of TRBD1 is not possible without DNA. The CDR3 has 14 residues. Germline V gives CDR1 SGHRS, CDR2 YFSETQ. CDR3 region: CASTLSRGTETQYF.

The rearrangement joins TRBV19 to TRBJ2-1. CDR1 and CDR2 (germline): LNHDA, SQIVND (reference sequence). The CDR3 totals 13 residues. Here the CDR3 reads CASSPYSDNEQFF.

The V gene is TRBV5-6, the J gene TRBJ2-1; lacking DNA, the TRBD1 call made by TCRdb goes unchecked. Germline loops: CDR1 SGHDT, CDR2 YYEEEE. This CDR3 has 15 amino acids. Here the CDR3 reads CASSQGQGGYNEQFF.

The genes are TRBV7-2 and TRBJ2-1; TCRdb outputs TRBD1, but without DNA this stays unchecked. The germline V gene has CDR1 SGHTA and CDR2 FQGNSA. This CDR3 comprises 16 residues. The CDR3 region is CASSFENGIRDNEQFF.

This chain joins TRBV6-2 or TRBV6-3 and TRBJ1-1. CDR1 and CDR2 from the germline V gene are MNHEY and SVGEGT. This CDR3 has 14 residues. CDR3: CASSYSEGYTEAFF.

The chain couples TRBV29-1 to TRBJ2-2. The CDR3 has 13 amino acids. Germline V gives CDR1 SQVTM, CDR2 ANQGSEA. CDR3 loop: CSVANVDTGELFF.

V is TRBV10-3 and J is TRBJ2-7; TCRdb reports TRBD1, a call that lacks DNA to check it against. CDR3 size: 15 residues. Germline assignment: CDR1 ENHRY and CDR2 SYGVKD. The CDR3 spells CAISEPGQGYYEQYF.

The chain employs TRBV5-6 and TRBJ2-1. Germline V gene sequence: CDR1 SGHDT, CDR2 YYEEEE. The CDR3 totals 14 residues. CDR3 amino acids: CASSDIGDYNEQFF.

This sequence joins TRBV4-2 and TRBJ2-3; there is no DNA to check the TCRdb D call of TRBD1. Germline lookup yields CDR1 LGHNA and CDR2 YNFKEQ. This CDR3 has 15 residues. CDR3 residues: CASSQIAGATDTQYF.

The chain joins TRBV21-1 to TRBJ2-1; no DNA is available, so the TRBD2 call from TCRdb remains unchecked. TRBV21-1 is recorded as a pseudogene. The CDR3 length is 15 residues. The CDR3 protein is CASSLRLAVYNEKFF.

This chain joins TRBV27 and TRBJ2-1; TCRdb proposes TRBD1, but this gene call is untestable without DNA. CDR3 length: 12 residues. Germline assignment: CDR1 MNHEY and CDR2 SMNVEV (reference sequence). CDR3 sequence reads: CASIDSTYEQFF.

CDR3 protein: CASILLFTGELFF. The chain joins TRBV7-9 to TRBJ2-2. This CDR3 is 13 amino acids long. From germline, CDR1 is SEHNR and CDR2 FQNEAQ (reference sequence).

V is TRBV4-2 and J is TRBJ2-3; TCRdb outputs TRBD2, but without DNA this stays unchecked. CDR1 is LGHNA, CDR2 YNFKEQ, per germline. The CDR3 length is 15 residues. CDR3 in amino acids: CASSQASGGTDTQYF.

CDR3 sequence reads: CASSDSSAPHTGELFF. The V call is TRBV6-4, the J call TRBJ2-2; without DNA, the TCRdb call of TRBD1 cannot be checked. The CDR3 is 16 amino acids. CDR1 and CDR2 from the germline V gene are MRHNA and SNTAGT.

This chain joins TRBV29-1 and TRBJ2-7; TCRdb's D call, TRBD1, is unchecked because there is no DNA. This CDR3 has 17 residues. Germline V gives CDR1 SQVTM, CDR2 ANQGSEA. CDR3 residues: CSVEGKSGTDNSYEQYF.

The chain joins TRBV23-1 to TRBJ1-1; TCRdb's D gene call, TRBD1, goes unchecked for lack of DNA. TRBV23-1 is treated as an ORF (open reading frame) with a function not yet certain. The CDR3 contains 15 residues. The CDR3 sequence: CASGGGREMNTEAFF.